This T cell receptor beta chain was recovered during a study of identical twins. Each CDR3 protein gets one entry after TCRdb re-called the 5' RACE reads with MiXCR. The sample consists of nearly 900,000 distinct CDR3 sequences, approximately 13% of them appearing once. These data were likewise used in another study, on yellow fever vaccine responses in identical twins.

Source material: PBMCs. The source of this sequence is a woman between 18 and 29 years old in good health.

The CDR3 reads CASSMEGLAGPYEQYF. CDR3 sequence (DNA): TGCGCCAGCAGCATGGAGGGACTAGCGGGTCCCTACGAGCAGTACTTC. V gene TRBV5-1 combines with J gene TRBJ2-7; TRBD2 agrees at 12 bases. Germline trimming cut 4 bases from V and 2 bases from J; bases unmatched to any gene: 7. Germline V gene lookup returns CDR1 SGHRS and CDR2 YFSETQ. The CDR3 runs 16 residues. Full variable domain (missing parts from reference TRBV5-1 and TRBJ2-7): KAGVTQTPRYLIKTRGQQVTLSCSPISGHRSVSWYQQTPGQGLQFLFEYFSETQRNKGNFPGRFSGRQFSNSRSEMNVSTLELGDSALYLCASSMEGLAGPYEQYFGPGTRLTVT.